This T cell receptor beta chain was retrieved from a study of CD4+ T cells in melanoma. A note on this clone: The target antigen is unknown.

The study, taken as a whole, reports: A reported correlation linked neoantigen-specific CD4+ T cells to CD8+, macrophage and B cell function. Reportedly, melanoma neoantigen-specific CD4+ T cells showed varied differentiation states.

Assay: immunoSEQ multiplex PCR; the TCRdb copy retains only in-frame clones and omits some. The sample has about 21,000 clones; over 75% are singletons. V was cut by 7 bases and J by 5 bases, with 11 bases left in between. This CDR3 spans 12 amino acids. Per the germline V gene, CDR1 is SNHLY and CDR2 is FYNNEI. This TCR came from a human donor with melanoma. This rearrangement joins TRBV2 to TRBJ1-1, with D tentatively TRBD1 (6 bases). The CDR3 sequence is CASNRAITEAFF. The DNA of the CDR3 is TGTGCCAGCAACAGGGCTATTACTGAAGCTTTCTTT.